A selection of T cell receptor beta chains follows, all from one sample in a study of cytomegalovirus exposure and HLA in healthy donors. Clones were read by immunoSEQ multiplex PCR, and TCRdb kept only the in-frame ones, dropping some. The sample shows about 120,000 clones, roughly three quarters of them seen only once. Sequenced: PBMCs. These receptors were taken from a woman aged 18-29 years in good health and CMV-seronegative. CDR3s include the opening cysteine and the closing phenylalanine or tryptophan. The D gene is left open where the match is weak. Clone sizes are given selectively: once, few, many, or a class where the clone is expanded.

>.|.|TRBJ1-6|TRBV5-6
CASSLVVEAAGNSPLHF
TGTGCCAGCAGCTTGGTCGTAGAGGCGGCGGGTAATTCACCCCTCCACTTT
>once|.|TRBJ2-5|TRBV5-1
CASSFYNIRETQYF
TGCGCCAGCAGCTTTTACAATATACGAGAGACCCAGTACTTC
>.|.|TRBJ2-3|TRBV19
CASSIELRTDTQYF
TGTGCCAGTAGTATTGAACTACGCACAGATACGCAGTATTTT
>.|TRBD2|TRBJ2-7|TRBV7-2
CASSLGPSGGPYEQYF
TGTGCCAGCAGCTTAGGGCCCAGCGGGGGGCCCTACGAGCAGTACTTC
>.|TRBD1|TRBJ2-7|TRBV2
CASETGGGYEQYF
TGTGCCAGCGAGACAGGGGGCGGCTACGAGCAGTACTTC
>.|.|TRBJ2-1|TRBV29-1
CSVEQGGRYNEQFF
TGCAGCGTGGAACAGGGAGGTAGATACAATGAGCAGTTCTTC
>.|TRBD1|TRBJ2-2|TRBV18
CASSANRGTGELFF
TGTGCCAGCTCAGCCAACAGGGGAACCGGGGAGCTGTTTTTT
>.|.|TRBJ1-3|TRBV10-2
CASTPGGGGNTIYF
TGCGCCAGCACCCCTGGCGGGGGCGGAAACACCATATATTTT
>.|TRBD1|TRBJ2-6|TRBV2
CASLGQSSGANVLTF
TGTGCCAGTCTGGGACAGTCCTCTGGGGCCAACGTCCTGACTTTC
>.|.|TRBJ1-6|TRBV10-3
CAISPLLVTSSYNSPLHF
TGTGCCATCAGTCCCCTGTTGGTTACGAGCTCCTATAATTCACCCCTCCACTTT
>.|TRBD1|TRBJ1-2|TRBV5-1
CASSLDPLGGQGQWRSYGYTF
TGCGCCAGCAGCTTGGATCCTCTGGGCGGACAGGGCCAATGGAGGAGCTATGGCTACACCTTC
>.|.|TRBJ1-1|TRBV29-1
CSVVWANTEAFF
TGCAGCGTTGTGTGGGCCAACACTGAAGCTTTCTTT
>once|.|TRBJ1-1|TRBV7-9
CASSSGYTEAFF
TGTGCCAGCAGTTCAGGGTACACTGAAGCTTTCTTT
>.|TRBD1|TRBJ2-3|TRBV5-6
CASARQGAIITDTQYF
TGTGCCAGTGCGAGACAGGGGGCAATCATCACAGATACGCAGTATTTT
>once|TRBD1|TRBJ1-2|TRBV13
CASSFRDRGLLADPGYGYTF
TGTGCCAGCAGCTTCCGTGACAGGGGGCTTCTCGCAGACCCGGGCTATGGCTACACCTTC
>.|TRBD1|TRBJ2-2|TRBV7-9
CASSPRQGTNTGELFF
TGTGCCAGCAGCCCCCGACAGGGTACAAACACCGGGGAGCTGTTTTTT
>.|.|TRBJ2-7|TRBV2
CASRKSGQSPYEQYF
TGTGCCAGCAGGAAGTCCGGACAGTCCCCCTACGAGCAGTACTTC
>.|TRBD1|TRBJ2-7|TRBV5-1
CASSLGQGAPEQYF
TGCGCCAGCAGCTTGGGACAGGGGGCGCCCGAGCAGTACTTC
>once|.|TRBJ1-2|TRBV9
CASSPRTDKNYGYTF
TGTGCCAGCAGCCCAAGGACAGATAAAAACTATGGCTACACCTTC
>few|TRBD1|TRBJ2-5|TRBV5-1
CASSGVTGAQETQYF
TGCGCCAGCAGTGGAGTCACAGGGGCCCAAGAGACCCAGTACTTC
>.|.|TRBJ2-7|TRBV6-5
CASKRGLAYEQYF
TGTGCCAGCAAACGAGGATTGGCCTACGAGCAGTACTTC
>.|TRBD1|TRBJ1-1|TRBV2
CASRTGQGAGTEAFF
TGTGCCAGCAGAACAGGACAGGGGGCTGGCACTGAAGCTTTCTTT
>.|.|TRBJ1-1|TRBV27
CASSLFPNTEAFF
TGTGCCAGCAGTTTATTTCCAAACACTGAAGCTTTCTTT
>.|.|TRBJ1-2|TRBV19
CASSISGGAGGYTF
TGTGCCAGTAGTATCTCGGGGGGCGCAGGTGGCTACACCTTC
>.|.|TRBJ1-1|TRBV30
CAWAGDTEAFF
TGTGCCTGGGCAGGGGACACTGAAGCTTTCTTT
>.|TRBD2|TRBJ2-3|TRBV2
CASSELGGEDTQYF
TGTGCCAGCAGTGAACTCGGGGGGGAAGATACGCAGTATTTT
>.|TRBD2|TRBJ2-5|TRBV4-1
CASSEQGLGMETQYF
TGCGCCAGCAGCGAGCAAGGACTAGGAATGGAGACCCAGTACTTC
>.|.|TRBJ2-7|TRBV28
CASSPIQESRPSYEQYF
TGTGCCAGCAGTCCGATACAGGAAAGCCGACCATCCTACGAGCAGTACTTC
>.|.|TRBJ1-5|TRBV5-1
CASSLYGSNQPQHF
TGCGCCAGCAGCTTGTACGGTAGCAATCAGCCCCAGCATTTT
>.|TRBD1|TRBJ1-6|TRBV13
CASSPGQGNSPLHF
TGTGCCAGCAGCCCGGGACAGGGAAATTCACCCCTCCACTTT
>.|TRBD1|TRBJ1-1|TRBV12-5
CASGLVPKGQGAAVTFTEAFF
TGTGCTAGTGGTTTGGTCCCCAAGGGACAGGGGGCTGCAGTTACGTTCACTGAAGCTTTCTTT
>few|.|TRBJ1-1|TRBV6-1
CASSELGGALNTEAFF
TGTGCCAGCAGTGAATTAGGGGGGGCTTTGAACACTGAAGCTTTCTTT
>few|.|TRBJ2-3|TRBV5-1
CASSSGTSTDTQYF
TGCGCCAGCAGCTCGGGGACATCTACAGATACGCAGTATTTT
>.|TRBD1|TRBJ1-2|TRBV14
CASSQDEKSGGSGYTF
TGTGCCAGCAGCCAAGATGAAAAGTCAGGGGGTAGTGGCTACACCTTC
>few|.|TRBJ2-5|TRBV7-9
CASSYQGPRETQYF
TGTGCCAGCAGCTATCAGGGTCCCAGGGAGACCCAGTACTTC
>.|.|TRBJ1-2|TRBV29-1
CSVEDPLGRGSYTF
TGCAGCGTTGAAGACCCCCTCGGAAGGGGAAGCTACACCTTC